These 26 T cell receptor beta chains originate from one sample sequenced in a study of early T cells in non-severe SARS-CoV-2 infection. TCRdb re-called the 5' RACE reads with MiXCR, one entry per CDR3 protein. The table shows approximately 71,000 distinct CDR3 sequences, with less than 15% occurring only once. The sequencing sample was made of whole blood. The receptors were gathered from an adult who was a healthcare worker with PCR-confirmed SARS-CoV-2 infection or an uninfected control (not recorded which).

The V and J genes are TRBV30 and TRBJ1-1, with 7 bases identical to TRBD1. This CDR3 is built from 14 residues. V was pared by 5 bases and J by 0 bases, with 6 bases of the junction left unmatched. Germline V lookup: CDR1 GTSNPN, CDR2 SVGIG (reference sequence). In DNA form, the CDR3 reads TGTGCCTGGGTAAGACAGGGCTTGAACACTGAAGCTTTCTTT. As protein: CAWVRQGLNTEAFF.

The CDR3 loop is CASSHPGRGAYEQYF. CDR3 coding DNA: TGCGCCAGCAGCCACCCGGGACGGGGAGCCTACGAGCAGTACTTC. V is TRBV4-1 and J is TRBJ2-7; D might be TRBD1 or TRBD2, each matching 5 bases. Trimming pared 3 bases from V and 2 bases from J, leaving 14 bases between. CDR1 and CDR2 from the germline V gene are MGHRA and YSYEKL. This CDR3 is 15 amino acids long.

This clonotype has ten or more counts. V is TRBV11-3 and J is TRBJ2-1; D unresolved. The CDR3 sequence is 12 residues long. Germline values: CDR1 SGHNT, CDR2 YENEEA. The V gene lost 5 bases and the J gene lost 9 bases, with 11 bases spanning the gap. The CDR3 DNA reads TGTGCCAGCAGCCCTAGTGGGTTTGAGCAGTTCTTC. It specifies CASSPSGFEQFF.

This clonotype was recorded once. The chain combines TRBV15 with TRBJ2-3; D gene uncertain. This CDR3 contains 13 residues. V was clipped by 0 bases and J by 2 bases, with 3 bases between them. Per germline, CDR1 LNHNV and CDR2 YYDKDF (reference sequence). For the CDR3, the DNA is TGTGCCACCAGCAGAGATCTCACAGATACGCAGTATTTT. It yields the protein CATSRDLTDTQYF.

This clonotype was seen only a few times. This sequence joins TRBV10-2 and TRBJ2-5, with a tentative D call TRBD1 (6 bases). CDR1 WSHSY and CDR2 SAAADI come from the germline V gene. The CDR3 is 14 residues long. V lost 2 bases, J lost 9 bases, and 16 bases lay in between. The CDR3 loop is CASSEQGSSGPQYF. The CDR3 region has the DNA TGCGCCAGCAGTGAGCAGGGGTCCTCAGGGCCCCAGTACTTC.

The V and J genes are TRBV24-1 and TRBJ2-2, with 9 bases matching TRBD1. The CDR3 has 15 amino acids. The J segment lost 1 base and the V segment lost 9 bases, leaving 5 bases of the junction unmatched. Looked up from germline, CDR1 is KGHDR and CDR2 is SFDVKD. The CDR3 sequence: CATHAGQGNTGELFF. CDR3 in DNA: TGTGCCACCCACGCGGGACAGGGGAACACCGGGGAGCTGTTTTTT.

The V gene is TRBV4-1, the J gene TRBJ2-1; 10 bases are shared with TRBD2. This CDR3 region has 16 residues. From germline, CDR1 is MGHRA and CDR2 YSYEKL. V trimming: 0 bases; J trimming: 4 bases; junction bases outside the gene matches: 3. DNA for the CDR3: TGCGCCAGCAGCCAAGATCGACTAGCGGGTTACAATGAGCAGTTCTTC. Translating it yields CASSQDRLAGYNEQFF.

J is TRBJ1-4 and V is TRBV15; 7 nucleotides align to TRBD1. The germline CDR1 and CDR2 sequences are LNHNV and YYDKDF (reference sequence). This CDR3 contains 14 residues. The V gene end was trimmed by 5 bases and the J gene end by 6 bases; junction bases not matched to a gene: 6. CDR3 sequence: CATSPTGIDEKLFF. The CDR3 DNA is TGTGCCACCAGCCCGACAGGGATCGATGAAAAACTGTTTTTT.

This clonotype has at least ten counts. The chain carries TRBV27 and TRBJ2-7; 7 nucleotides agree with TRBD1. In germline, CDR1 is MNHEY, CDR2 SMNVEV (reference sequence). CDR3 length: 13 residues. J lost 5 bases, V lost 5 bases, and 6 bases had no gene match. The CDR3 DNA is TGTGCCAGCAGTATAGGGACAGCGGACGAGCAGTACTTC. Amino acids: CASSIGTADEQYF.

This clonotype was recorded a few times. This chain joins TRBV5-1 and TRBJ2-5; D may match TRBD1 or TRBD2 (7 bases each). The V gene lost 4 bases and the J gene lost 2 bases, with 18 bases spanning the gap. This CDR3 is 16 amino acids long. The germline V gene encodes CDR1 SGHRS and CDR2 YFSETQ. The CDR3: CASSQPTGTNQETQYF. The CDR3 DNA follows: TGCGCCAGCAGCCAGCCGACAGGGACTAATCAAGAGACCCAGTACTTC.

This clonotype was detected only a few times. The chain links TRBV6-6 to TRBJ1-3; D remains unclear. Per the germline V gene, CDR1 is MNHNY and CDR2 is SVGAGI (reference sequence). The V end was cut by 6 bases, the J end by 0 bases, with 9 bases between. This CDR3 is 14 amino acids long. The CDR3 sequence is CASSPQFSGNTIYF. The CDR3 bases are TGTGCCAGCAGCCCACAGTTCTCTGGAAACACCATATATTTT.

This clonotype was observed many times. The chain joins TRBV5-1 to TRBJ1-2; D possibly corresponds to TRBD1 (6 bases). The CDR3 extends over 12 amino acids. The germline V and J ends were trimmed by 0 bases and 9 bases, with 9 bases remaining between them. Germline assignment: CDR1 SGHRS and CDR2 YFSETQ. This chain's CDR3 is CASSLGTGRYTF. The CDR3 DNA follows: TGCGCCAGCAGCTTGGGAACAGGGCGCTACACCTTC.

The chain is built from TRBV5-1 and TRBJ2-7; D ambiguous. Trimming took 0 bases from V and 2 from J, leaving 12 bases between them. The CDR3 is 15 amino acids. Germline V gives CDR1 SGHRS, CDR2 YFSETQ. The CDR3 nucleotides are TGCGCCAGCAGCTTGGAAGGACGGATCCCCTACGAGCAGTACTTC. Translating it yields CASSLEGRIPYEQYF.

This clonotype came up a few times. J is TRBJ2-1 and V is TRBV6-4; no clear D gene. This CDR3 spans 13 amino acids. The V and J ends lost 0 bases and 10 bases respectively, with 10 bases between them. Per the germline V gene, CDR1 is MRHNA and CDR2 is SNTAGT. CDR3 DNA sequence: TGTGCCAGCAGTGACTCTTACGGTCGAGAGCAGTTCTTC. This codes for CASSDSYGREQFF.

This chain connects TRBV5-1 to TRBJ2-2; 9 nucleotides agree with TRBD2. Germline CDR1 and CDR2: SGHRS and YFSETQ. V trimming: 4 bases; J trimming: 0 bases; junction bases outside the gene matches: 7. The CDR3 length is 17 residues. For the CDR3, the DNA is TGCGCCAGCAGCACCCTAGCGGGGAGAGCGAACACCGGGGAGCTGTTTTTT. Amino acid sequence: CASSTLAGRANTGELFF.

This clonotype has only a few counts. A read error may produce the germline difference seen at one junction end. The chain combines TRBV3-1 with TRBJ2-7; D is possibly TRBD1 or TRBD2 (5 bases each). Looked up from germline, CDR1 is LGHDT and CDR2 is YNNKEL (reference sequence). The CDR3 has 14 residues. The CDR3 DNA reads as TGTGTCAGCAGCAGCATACAGGACTTCGCCGAGCAGTACTTC. This gives the protein CVSSSIQDFAEQYF.

This clonotype was seen ten or more times. The chain recombines TRBV18 with TRBJ1-6, with D uncertain. This CDR3 has 14 residues. V shed 3 bases and J shed 0 bases, with 3 bases lying between them. From germline, CDR1 is KGHSH and CDR2 LQKENI. The DNA for the CDR3 is TGTGCCAGCTCACCGGCCTCCTATAATTCACCCCTCCACTTT. Amino acid sequence: CASSPASYNSPLHF.

As regards this clonotype: At one end the junction does not follow the germline gene, possibly because of a read error. The rearrangement links TRBV29-1 to TRBJ1-1; D gene unclear. From germline, CDR1 is SQVTM and CDR2 ANQGSEA. CDR3 size: 10 residues. CDR3 nucleotide sequence: TGCAGCGTTCAAGAAGCTGAAGCTTTCTTT. Translating gives CSVQEAEAFF.

This clonotype was found many times. V is TRBV2 and J is TRBJ1-2, with 7 bases lining up with TRBD1. The CDR3 is made up of 13 amino acids. The germline V gene encodes CDR1 SNHLY and CDR2 FYNNEI. V lost 6 bases and J lost 4; bases outside the gene matches: 5. Here the CDR3 DNA reads TGTGCCAGCAGCCCACAGGGGTCCTATGGCTACACCTTC. Translating gives CASSPQGSYGYTF.

The chain carries TRBV10-3 and TRBJ2-1; 9 bases align to TRBD1. The CDR3 consists of 14 residues. V shed 3 bases, J shed 7 bases, and the junction held 4 bases outside the gene matches. Germline-derived CDR1 and CDR2 are ENHRY and SYGVKD. The CDR3 DNA reads as TGTGCCATCAGTGAACAGGGGGCGAGGAATGAGCAGTTCTTC. Translating gives CAISEQGARNEQFF.

The sample holds a few counts of this clonotype. This rearrangement joins TRBV7-2 to TRBJ1-1; D ambiguous. The CDR3 contains 13 residues. V was pared by 5 bases and J by 1 base, with 8 bases between. Germline V lookup: CDR1 SGHTA, CDR2 FQGNSA. CDR3 in DNA: TGTGCCAGCAGCCCCCGCCCGAACACTGAAGCTTTCTTT. Encoded protein: CASSPRPNTEAFF.

This clonotype has only a few counts. CDR3 residues: CASSDPDRAYEQYF. As DNA, the CDR3 is TGTGCCAGCAGTGACCCGGACAGGGCCTACGAGCAGTACTTC. This chain links TRBV25-1 with TRBJ2-7, with TRBD1 matching 8 bases. Germline CDR1 and CDR2: MGHDK and SYGVNS. The CDR3 contains 14 residues. V shed 3 bases and J 2 bases; nucleotides not matched to a gene: 3.

This chain uses TRBV29-1 with TRBJ2-1; a weak D match, TRBD2 (6 bases). CDR3 length: 11 amino acids. Trimming pared 4 bases from V and 9 bases from J, leaving 10 bases between. Germline CDR1 SQVTM, CDR2 ANQGSEA. CDR3 sequence (DNA): TGCAGCGTTGCTATGGGACTTGAGCAGTTCTTC. Translated, it gives CSVAMGLEQFF.

This clonotype was seen only a few times. The chain employs TRBV7-3 and TRBJ1-2, with TRBD1 identical over 12 bases. The germline gives CDR1 SGHTA, CDR2 FQGTGA. The CDR3 runs to 14 residues. V shed 5 bases and J 7 bases; nucleotides not matched to a gene: 5. This CDR3 is CASSPTGQGAGYTF. The CDR3 DNA follows: TGTGCCAGCAGCCCTACGGGACAGGGGGCTGGCTACACCTTC. Looking up the rest from reference TRBV7-3 and TRBJ1-2 gives the full variable domain: GAGVSQTPSNKVTEKGKYVELRCDPISGHTALYWYRQSLGQGPEFLIYFQGTGAADDSGLPNDRFFAVRPEGSVSTLKIQRTERGDSAVYLCASSPTGQGAGYTFGSGTRLTVV.

The chain links TRBV5-1 to TRBJ2-3; D may be TRBD1 (6 bases). Germline CDR1 is SGHRS and CDR2 is YFSETQ. V lost 0 bases and J 2 bases, leaving 19 bases between the germline ends. The CDR3 is made up of 18 amino acids. CDR3 in DNA: TGCGCCAGCAGCTTGGCGGGTCCCGCAGGGGCGCCCACAGATACGCAGTATTTT. Its protein is CASSLAGPAGAPTDTQYF.

This clonotype is labeled as medium-sized. The genes are TRBV7-2 and TRBJ1-5; 7 bases line up with TRBD1. The V and J ends lost 6 bases and 7 bases, in that order; junction bases with no gene match: 18. Germline loops: CDR1 SGHTA, CDR2 FQGNSA. CDR3 length: 17 residues. CDR3 sequence reads: CASSDPRQGGLNQPQHF. DNA of the CDR3: TGTGCCAGCAGTGACCCCAGACAGGGAGGCTTGAACCAGCCCCAGCATTTT.